This TCR beta chain was sequenced in a study of tumor and adjacent non-tumor tissue in lung cancer. Study context: There were fewer than 15 adenocarcinoma, a couple of squamous cell carcinoma and 1 small cell lung cancer cases.

About this clonotype: Its cognate antigen is unknown.

Per germline, CDR1 MNHEY and CDR2 SVGAGI. The CDR3 consists of 15 residues. This sample's RNA came from whole unsorted tissue. Study results and limitations: Tumor tissue had significantly higher TCR diversity than normal lung.

A modified ARM-PCR protocol with three rounds of nested PCR amplified TCRbeta. TCRdb recomputed calls from the multiplex PCR reads with MiXCR, one row per CDR3 protein. The repertoire has around 70,000 distinct CDR3 sequences, less than 80% of them found once; the top ten carry approximately 28%. The TCR comes from a man in his 60s with non-small cell lung cancer. The rearrangement uses TRBV6-5 and TRBJ1-1; D not resolved. The sample was lung tumor tissue. CDR3 DNA: TGTGTTAGCAGTTACGGCGGTCAGGTGTCTACTGAAGCTTTCTTT. Translating it yields CVSSYGGQVSTEAFF.